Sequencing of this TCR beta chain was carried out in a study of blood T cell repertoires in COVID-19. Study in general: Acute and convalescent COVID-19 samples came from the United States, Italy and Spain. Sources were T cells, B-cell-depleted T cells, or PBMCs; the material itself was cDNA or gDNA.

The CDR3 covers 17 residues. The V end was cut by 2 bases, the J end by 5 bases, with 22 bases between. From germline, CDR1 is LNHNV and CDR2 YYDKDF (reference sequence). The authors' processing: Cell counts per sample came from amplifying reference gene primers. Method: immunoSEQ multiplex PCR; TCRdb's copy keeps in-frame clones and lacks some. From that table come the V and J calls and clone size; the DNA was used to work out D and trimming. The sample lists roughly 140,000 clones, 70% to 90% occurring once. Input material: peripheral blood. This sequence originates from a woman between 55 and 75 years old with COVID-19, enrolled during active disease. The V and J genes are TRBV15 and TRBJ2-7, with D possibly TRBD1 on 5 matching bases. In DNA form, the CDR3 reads TGTGCCACCAGCAGACTCACTTGGCAGCAGGGTGGCGACGAGCAGTACTTC. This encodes CATSRLTWQQGGDEQYF.